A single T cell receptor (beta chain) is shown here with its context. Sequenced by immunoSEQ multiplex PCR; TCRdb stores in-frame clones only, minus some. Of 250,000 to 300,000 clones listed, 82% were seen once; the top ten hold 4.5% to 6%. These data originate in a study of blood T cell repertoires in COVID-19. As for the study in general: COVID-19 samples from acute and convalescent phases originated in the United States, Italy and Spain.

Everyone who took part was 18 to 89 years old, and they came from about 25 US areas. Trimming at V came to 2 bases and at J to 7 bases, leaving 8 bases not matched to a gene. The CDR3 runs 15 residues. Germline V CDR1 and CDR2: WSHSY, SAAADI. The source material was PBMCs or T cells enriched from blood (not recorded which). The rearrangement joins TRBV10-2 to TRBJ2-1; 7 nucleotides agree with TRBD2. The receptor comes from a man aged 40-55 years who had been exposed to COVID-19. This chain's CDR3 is CASSEGRAGGNEQFF. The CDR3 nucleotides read TGCGCCAGCAGTGAGGGGAGGGCCGGAGGGAATGAGCAGTTCTTC.